The source of this TCR beta chain is a study of shared clonotypes between healthy human individuals. Germline V gene data show CDR1 as LNHDA and CDR2 as SQIVND (reference sequence). V lost 3 bases to trimming and J lost 0 bases, with 11 bases between them. This CDR3 region has 15 residues. General observations from the study: Clonotype sharing among donors, it was expected, would be affected by sequencing depth. Only blood underwent sampling, and tissue repertoires likely differ.

TCRdb keeps only in-frame clones here, not all; method: immunoSEQ multiplex PCR. Of approximately 500,000 clones listed, around 73% are singletons. Notes on this clone: The antigen remains undetermined.

The chain employs TRBV19 and TRBJ2-5; D gene ambiguous. This receptor was identified in a woman between 35 and 50 years old in good health. Some clones in this sample may be carry-over from other donors' samples. Sequences were obtained from PBMCs. For the CDR3, the DNA is TGTGCCAGTAGTATCCCCCACAGAGACCAAGAGACCCAGTACTTC. This codes for CASSIPHRDQETQYF.